This T cell receptor beta chain was retrieved from a study of cytomegalovirus exposure and HLA in healthy donors. A note on this clone: The antigen is undetermined.

Looked up from germline, CDR1 is MDHEN and CDR2 is SYDVKM. The CDR3 is 11 amino acids. V was shortened by 6 bases and J by 6 bases, with 8 bases between the two germline ends. Points from the study as a whole: Associated with cytomegalovirus, according to the listing, were some 180 TCR beta chains. Three chains tied to CMV proved CMV antigen-specific in vitro. Analysis performed later found about 17,000 TCR beta sequences associated with HLA alleles at 0.05 false discovery rate.

Primers: 60 Vbeta forward and 13 Jbeta reverse. This table comes from immunoSEQ multiplex PCR, and its TCRdb copy is limited to in-frame clones, with some not included. This sample has approximately 140,000 clones, with roughly three quarters found just once. The chain links TRBV28 to TRBJ1-1; TRBD1 might be the D (5 bases). The sequenced sample consisted of PBMCs. The TCR sequence derives from a man between 18 and 35 years old in good health and CMV-seronegative. The CDR3 DNA reads as TGTGCCAGCAGCCTCAGGGCTGAAGCTTTCTTT. Translation gives CASSLRAEAFF.